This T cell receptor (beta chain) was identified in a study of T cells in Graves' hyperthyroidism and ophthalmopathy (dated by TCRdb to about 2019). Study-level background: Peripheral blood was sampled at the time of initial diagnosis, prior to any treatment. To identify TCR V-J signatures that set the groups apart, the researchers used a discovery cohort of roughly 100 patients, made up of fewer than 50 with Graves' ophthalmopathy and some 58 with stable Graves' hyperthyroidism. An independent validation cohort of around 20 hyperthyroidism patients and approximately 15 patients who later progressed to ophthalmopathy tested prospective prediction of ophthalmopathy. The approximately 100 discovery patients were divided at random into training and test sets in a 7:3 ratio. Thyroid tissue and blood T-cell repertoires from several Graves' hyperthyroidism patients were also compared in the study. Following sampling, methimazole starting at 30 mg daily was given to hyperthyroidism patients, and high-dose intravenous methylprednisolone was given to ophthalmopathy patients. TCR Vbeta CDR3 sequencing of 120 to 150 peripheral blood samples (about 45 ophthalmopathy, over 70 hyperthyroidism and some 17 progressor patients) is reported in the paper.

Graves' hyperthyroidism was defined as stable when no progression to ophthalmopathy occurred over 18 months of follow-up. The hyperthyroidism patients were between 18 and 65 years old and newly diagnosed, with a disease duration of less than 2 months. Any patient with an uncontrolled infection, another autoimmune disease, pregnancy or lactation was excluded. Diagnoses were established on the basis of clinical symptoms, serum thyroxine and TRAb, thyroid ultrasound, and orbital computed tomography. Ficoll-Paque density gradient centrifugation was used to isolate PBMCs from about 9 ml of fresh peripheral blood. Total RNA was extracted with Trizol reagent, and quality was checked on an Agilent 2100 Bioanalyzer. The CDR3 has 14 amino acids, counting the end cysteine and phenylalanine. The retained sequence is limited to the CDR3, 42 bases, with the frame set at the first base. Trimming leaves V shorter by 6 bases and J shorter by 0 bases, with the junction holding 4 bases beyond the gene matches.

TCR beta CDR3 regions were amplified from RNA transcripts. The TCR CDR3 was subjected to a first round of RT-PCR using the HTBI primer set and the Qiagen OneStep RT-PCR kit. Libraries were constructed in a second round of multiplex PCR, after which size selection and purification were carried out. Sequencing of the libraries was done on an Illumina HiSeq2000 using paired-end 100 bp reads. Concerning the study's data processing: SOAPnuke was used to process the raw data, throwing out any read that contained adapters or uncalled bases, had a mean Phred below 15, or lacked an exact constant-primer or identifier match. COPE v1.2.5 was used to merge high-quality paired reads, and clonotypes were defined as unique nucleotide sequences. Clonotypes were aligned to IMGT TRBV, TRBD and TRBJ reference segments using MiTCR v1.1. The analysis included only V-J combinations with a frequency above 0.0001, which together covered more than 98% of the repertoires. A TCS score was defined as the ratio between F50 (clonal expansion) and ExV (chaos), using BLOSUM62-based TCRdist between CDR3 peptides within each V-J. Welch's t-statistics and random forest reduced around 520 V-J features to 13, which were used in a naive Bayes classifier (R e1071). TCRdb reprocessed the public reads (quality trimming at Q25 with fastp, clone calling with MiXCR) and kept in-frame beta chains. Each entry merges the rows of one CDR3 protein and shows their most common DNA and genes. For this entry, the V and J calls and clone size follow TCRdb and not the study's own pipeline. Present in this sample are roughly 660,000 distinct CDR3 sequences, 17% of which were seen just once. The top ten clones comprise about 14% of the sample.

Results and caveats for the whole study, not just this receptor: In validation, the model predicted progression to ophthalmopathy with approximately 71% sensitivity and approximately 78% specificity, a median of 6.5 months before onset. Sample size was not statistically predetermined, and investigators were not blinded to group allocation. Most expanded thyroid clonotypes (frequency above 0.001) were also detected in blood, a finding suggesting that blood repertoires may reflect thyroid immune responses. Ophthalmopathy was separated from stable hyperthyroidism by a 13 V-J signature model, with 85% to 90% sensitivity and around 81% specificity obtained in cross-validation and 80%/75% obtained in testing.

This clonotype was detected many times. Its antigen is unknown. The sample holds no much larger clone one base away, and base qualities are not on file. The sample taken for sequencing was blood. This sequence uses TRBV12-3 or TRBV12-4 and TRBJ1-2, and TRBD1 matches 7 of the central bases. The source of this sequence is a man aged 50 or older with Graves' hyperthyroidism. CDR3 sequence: CASRGDSTNYGYTF. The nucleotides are TGTGCCAGCAGGGGGGACAGTACTAACTATGGCTACACCTTC.